What follows are 16 T cell receptor beta chains derived from one specimen sequenced in a study of beta chain features in type 1 diabetes. Their recognized antigens are unknown. Broader study findings: Type 1 diabetes patients had TCRB CDR3s that were shorter (moderately but significantly so) in all four CD4+ subsets.

Expressed TCRB transcripts were sequenced after all isolated RNA was converted to cDNA. Sequencing was performed with immunoSEQ multiplex PCR; in TCRdb, only in-frame clones are kept and a portion is missing. The data show 500,000 to 850,000 clones, 11% to 15% seen once. Sequencing was done on a sample of naive CD4+ T cells from blood. Receptor source: a man younger than 30 with type 1 diabetes.

This clone turned up a few times. The gene calls are TRBV25-1 and TRBJ2-3; D is unclear. Looked up from germline, CDR1 is MGHDK and CDR2 is SYGVNS. V lost 4 bases to trimming and J lost 1 base, with 6 bases between them. This CDR3 has 13 residues. Written as DNA, the CDR3 is TGTGCCAGCAGTGGCACAGGCACAGATACGCAGTATTTT. Translating it yields CASSGTGTDTQYF. The whole variable domain, remainder taken from reference TRBV25-1 and TRBJ2-3, is EADIYQTPRYLVIGTGKKITLECSQTMGHDKMYWYQQDPGMELHLIHYSYGVNSTEKGDLSSESTVSRIRTEHFPLTLESARPSHTSQYLCASSGTGTDTQYFGPGTRLTVL.

The chain joins TRBV27 to TRBJ2-5; D is perhaps TRBD1 (5 bases). CDR3 length equals 14 residues. Germline CDR1 MNHEY, CDR2 SMNVEV (reference sequence). Trimming shortened V by 0 bases and J by 5 bases, and 10 bases separated the two germline ends. CDR3 sequence reads: CASSLSVAGETQYF. CDR3 sequence (DNA): TGTGCCAGCAGTTTATCGGTAGCAGGGGAGACCCAGTACTTC.

This clone was recorded a few times. The gene calls are TRBV4-1 and TRBJ2-3; the D call may be TRBD1 or TRBD2 (5 bases each). Germline V gives CDR1 MGHRA, CDR2 YSYEKL. The CDR3 sequence is 15 residues long. Trimming removed 7 bases at V and 5 bases at J, with 19 bases between. CDR3 residues: CASTARDPRGDTQYF. CDR3 sequence (DNA): TGCGCCAGCACAGCCAGGGATCCCCGGGGAGATACGCAGTATTTT.

The rearrangement links TRBV30 to TRBJ1-6; D possibly corresponds to TRBD1 (6 bases). V shed 1 base and J shed 6 bases, with 16 bases lying between them. The CDR3 is 16 amino acids. The germline V gene encodes CDR1 GTSNPN and CDR2 SVGIG (reference sequence). CDR3 region: CAWSGSASGVNSPLHF. DNA for the CDR3: TGTGCCTGGAGTGGATCGGCCTCAGGGGTTAATTCACCCCTCCACTTT.

This clone was seen a few times. V and J are TRBV7-2 and TRBJ2-5; 7 positions agree with TRBD2. Per germline, CDR1 SGHTA and CDR2 FQGNSA. V shed 11 bases and J 2 bases; nucleotides not matched to a gene: 8. The CDR3 runs to 13 residues. DNA for the CDR3: TGTGCCGGAAACGGGACTATACAAGAGACCCAGTACTTC. It specifies CAGNGTIQETQYF.

This clone appeared a single time. The chain employs TRBV11-3 and TRBJ2-2, with TRBD2 identical over 9 bases. V lost 4 bases, J lost 1 base, and 1 base stayed unmatched. CDR3 size: 15 residues. Germline V gene data show CDR1 as SGHNT and CDR2 as YENEEA. CDR3 bases: TGTGCCAGCAGCTCTAGCGGGGAGAACACCGGGGAGCTGTTTTTT. Protein sequence: CASSSSGENTGELFF.

The chain uses TRBV4-3 and TRBJ2-2; TRBD2 agrees at 7 bases. The CDR3 consists of 13 residues. CDR1 is LGHNA and CDR2 is YSLEER in the germline V gene. The V segment lost 4 bases and the J segment 8 bases; nucleotides outside the gene matches: 4. CDR3 protein: CASSRRLAGELFF. The CDR3 DNA sequence: TGCGCCAGCAGCCGACGACTAGCTGGGGAGCTGTTTTTT.

The chain couples TRBV7-2 to TRBJ2-7; D unresolved. The CDR3 runs to 11 residues. Trimming removed 4 bases from V and 6 bases from J, with 7 bases in between. Per the germline V gene, CDR1 is SGHTA and CDR2 is FQGNSA. The CDR3 reads CASSSRGEQYF. CDR3 DNA sequence: TGTGCCAGCAGCTCGCGTGGCGAGCAGTACTTC.

V gene TRBV29-1 combines with J gene TRBJ2-7; D call uncertain. Germline CDR1 and CDR2: SQVTM and ANQGSEA. Trimming removed 0 bases from V and 7 bases from J, with 13 bases in between. This CDR3 spans 13 amino acids. CDR3 loop: CSVEELEGIEQYF. The CDR3 DNA reads as TGCAGCGTTGAAGAGCTAGAAGGGATTGAGCAGTACTTC.

V is TRBV2 and J is TRBJ1-2; 8 positions agree with TRBD1. The CDR3 spans 15 residues. Germline trimming cut 7 bases from V and 6 bases from J; bases unmatched to any gene: 13. Looked up from germline, CDR1 is SNHLY and CDR2 is FYNNEI. In DNA, the CDR3 is TGTGCCAGCACCACCTGGGACAGGCTGGTTGATGGCTACACCTTC. It encodes CASTTWDRLVDGYTF.

The table lists this clone with a few counts. V and J are TRBV28 and TRBJ1-2, with no clear D. The CDR3 contains 15 residues. Trimming pared 3 bases from V and 8 bases from J, leaving 19 bases between. The germline CDR1 and CDR2 sequences are MDHEN and SYDVKM. CDR3 protein: CASSLHDRPLGGYTF. The CDR3 DNA reads TGTGCCAGCAGTTTGCATGATAGACCCCTCGGGGGCTACACCTTC.

This clone was found a few times. The chain links TRBV5-1 to TRBJ2-7, with TRBD2 matching over 9 bases. The CDR3 is made up of 17 amino acids. Germline assignment: CDR1 SGHRS and CDR2 YFSETQ. V gave up 0 bases and J gave up 0 bases; unmatched junction bases: 7. This chain's CDR3 is CASSLGLAAKSSYEQYF. The CDR3 nucleotides read TGCGCCAGCAGCTTGGGACTAGCGGCCAAGAGCTCCTACGAGCAGTACTTC.

A few counts support this clone. The chain employs TRBV4-1 and TRBJ2-3, with D unresolved. In germline, CDR1 is MGHRA, CDR2 YSYEKL. The germline V and J ends were trimmed by 5 bases and 3 bases, with 9 bases remaining between them. The CDR3 covers 13 residues. The chain's CDR3 is CASSSQETDTQYF. CDR3 nucleotide sequence: TGCGCCAGCAGCAGTCAGGAAACAGATACGCAGTATTTT.

This sequence joins TRBV4-2 and TRBJ2-7; 7 bases are shared with TRBD2. Trimming removed 1 base from V and 5 bases from J; junction bases left unmatched: 14. The CDR3 runs 17 residues. Germline assignment: CDR1 LGHNA and CDR2 YNFKEQ. The CDR3 region has the DNA TGTGCCAGCAGCCAAGTAGTTGCCGGGGGGACGGGCAACGAGCAGTACTTC. Amino acids: CASSQVVAGGTGNEQYF.

This clone has just a few counts. This rearrangement joins TRBV7-9 to TRBJ2-5, with a weak D call TRBD1 (6 bases). CDR1 SEHNR and CDR2 FQNEAQ come from the germline V gene (reference sequence). The V gene lost 5 bases and the J gene lost 4 bases, with 14 bases spanning the gap. The CDR3 consists of 14 residues. CDR3 nucleotides: TGTGCCAGCAGCCCGTGGGAAGGGGGAGAGACCCAGTACTTC. Residues: CASSPWEGGETQYF.

The genes are TRBV27 and TRBJ2-1; no firm D call. The CDR3 is made up of 14 amino acids. The V and J ends lost 0 bases and 10 bases respectively, with 13 bases between them. Germline-derived CDR1 and CDR2 are MNHEY and SMNVEV (reference sequence). The CDR3 DNA follows: TGTGCCAGCAGTTTATCGCGGTGGGTGCTGGAGCAGTTCTTC. Its translation is CASSLSRWVLEQFF.